This T cell receptor (beta chain) was found in a study of vaccination effects on CD4 cells after COVID-19. Study summary: The median interval between the second dose and post-vaccine sampling was 72 days. Study-level results: The study got few convalescent patients and did not collect any early post-infection timepoints.

Investigators separated out CD4+ T cells once less than 11 days of culture had passed. Participants got two doses of BNT162b2 or mRNA-1273 vaccine. Nucleocapsid antibody tests were negative, and the vaccine recipients had no prior SARS-CoV-2 infection. This clone has only a few counts. Its antigen is unidentified. Method: immunoSEQ multiplex PCR; TCRdb's copy keeps in-frame clones and lacks some. Of around 69,000 clones in the sample, roughly 80% were seen once. V dropped 2 bases and J dropped 5; count of bases not matched to a gene: 10. CDR3 length equals 16 residues. CDR1 is KGHDR, CDR2 SFDVKD, per germline.

The V and J genes are TRBV24-1 and TRBJ2-5, with 7 bases fitting TRBD1. Sample: CD4+ T cells from PBMCs cultured without peptide, taken after COVID-19 vaccination. This TCR derives from a human donor who received a COVID-19 vaccine. The CDR3 DNA reads as TGTGCCACCAGTGATTACGGACAGGCGAGCATGGAGACCCAGTACTTC. Encoded protein: CATSDYGQASMETQYF.